This T cell receptor (beta chain) came from a study of tumor and adjacent non-tumor tissue in lung cancer. Study as a whole: Aged about 30 to 76 years, patients included 10 men and a few women with stage I to III disease. Each sample yielded approximately 4.2 million productive TCRbeta reads on average. Findings and limits, study-wide: Normal lung showed higher cumulative top 100 clone frequency than tumor.

This sample's RNA came from whole unsorted tissue. Newly diagnosed lung cancer patients had thoracic surgery in China, August–November 2014, without prior chemotherapy. Details on this clonotype: Its antigen is unknown.

The length of the CDR3 is 17 residues. Trimming took 4 bases from V and 2 from J, leaving 15 bases between them. Germline CDR1 LNHDA, CDR2 SQIVND (reference sequence). A modified ARM-PCR protocol with three rounds of nested PCR amplified TCRbeta. TCRdb re-called the multiplex PCR reads with MiXCR, one entry per CDR3 protein. Of 60,000 to 90,000 distinct CDR3 sequences in the sample, 77% were seen once. This TCR came from a woman aged 45-60 years with non-small cell lung cancer. Sequenced sample: lung tumor tissue. The J gene is TRBJ2-6, the V gene TRBV19, with D possibly matching TRBD1 (6 bases). This CDR3 is CASSNRDTSPGANVLTF. The CDR3 DNA is TGTGCCAGTAGTAACCGGGACACGTCTCCTGGGGCCAACGTCCTGACTTTC.